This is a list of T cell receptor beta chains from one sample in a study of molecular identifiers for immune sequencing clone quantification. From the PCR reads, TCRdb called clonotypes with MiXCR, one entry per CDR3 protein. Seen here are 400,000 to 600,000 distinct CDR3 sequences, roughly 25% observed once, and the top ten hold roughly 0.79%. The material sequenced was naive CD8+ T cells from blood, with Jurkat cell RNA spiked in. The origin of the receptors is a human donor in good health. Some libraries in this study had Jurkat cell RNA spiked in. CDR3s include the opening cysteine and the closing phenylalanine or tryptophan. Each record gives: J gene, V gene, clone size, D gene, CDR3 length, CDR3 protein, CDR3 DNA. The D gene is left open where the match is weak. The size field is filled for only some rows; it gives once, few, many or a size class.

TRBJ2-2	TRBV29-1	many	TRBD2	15	CSVAGTSVDTGELFF	TGCAGCGTCGCCGGGACTAGCGTTGACACCGGGGAGCTGTTTTTT
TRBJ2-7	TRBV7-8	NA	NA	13	CASSPGRAYKQYF	TGTGCCAGCAGCCCCGGTCGGGCCTACAAGCAATACTTC
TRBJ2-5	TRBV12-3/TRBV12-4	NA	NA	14	CASSPTVVQETQYF	TGTGCCAGCAGTCCGACAGTGGTCCAAGAGACCCAGTACTTC
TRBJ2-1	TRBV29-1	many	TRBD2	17	CSVEGPGLEFSYNEQFF	TGCAGCGTTGAAGGTCCCGGACTAGAATTCTCCTACAATGAGCAGTTCTTC
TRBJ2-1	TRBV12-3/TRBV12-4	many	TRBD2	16	CASSSVAGAFYNEQFF	TGTGCCAGCAGTTCCGTAGCGGGGGCCTTCTACAATGAGCAGTTCTTC
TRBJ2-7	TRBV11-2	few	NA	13	CASSETDVYEQYF	TGTGCCAGCAGCGAGACAGACGTATACGAGCAGTACTTC
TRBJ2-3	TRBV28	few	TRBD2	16	CASSFHSGSKSDTQYF	TGTGCCAGCAGTTTTCATAGCGGGAGTAAGTCAGATACGCAGTATTTT
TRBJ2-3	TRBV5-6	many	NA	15	CASSLVPSRADTQYF	TGTGCCAGCAGCTTGGTTCCCTCGAGAGCAGATACGCAGTATTTT
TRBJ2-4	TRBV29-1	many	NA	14	CSVAGRGSKNIQYF	TGCAGCGTTGCGGGCAGGGGCTCCAAAAACATTCAGTACTTC
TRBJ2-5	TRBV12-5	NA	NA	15	CTSGTTPSVDETQYF	TGTACTAGTGGTACCACTCCTAGCGTGGATGAGACCCAGTACTTC
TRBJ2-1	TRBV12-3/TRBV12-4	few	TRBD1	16	CASSLVWTGGGNEQFF	TGTGCCAGCAGTTTGGTCTGGACAGGGGGCGGGAATGAGCAGTTCTTC
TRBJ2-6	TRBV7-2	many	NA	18	CASSPDGTGIYGANVLTF	TGTGCCAGCAGCCCGGACGGAACGGGCATTTACGGGGCCAACGTCCTGACTTTC
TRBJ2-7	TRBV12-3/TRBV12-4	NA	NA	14	CASTGEYQGDEQYF	TGTGCCAGCACCGGAGAGTACCAGGGCGACGAGCAGTACTTC
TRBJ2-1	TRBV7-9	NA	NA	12	CGSSGLRDTQFF	TGTGGCAGCAGCGGACTCCGGGACACACAGTTCTTC
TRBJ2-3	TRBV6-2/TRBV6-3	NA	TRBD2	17	CASSYDFLAGEIDTQYF	TGTGCCAGCAGTTACGATTTTCTAGCGGGGGAAATTGATACGCAGTATTTT
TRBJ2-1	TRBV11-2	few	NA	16	CASSFPWQRVNNEQFF	TGTGCCAGCAGCTTCCCGTGGCAGAGGGTAAACAATGAGCAGTTCTTC
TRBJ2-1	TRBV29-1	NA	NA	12	CSVEGLGIEQFF	TGCAGCGTTGAGGGTCTAGGCATTGAGCAGTTCTTC
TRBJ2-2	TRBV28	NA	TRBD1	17	CASSLSGTGGFTGELFF	TGTGCCAGCAGTTTATCTGGGACAGGGGGCTTCACCGGGGAGCTGTTTTTT
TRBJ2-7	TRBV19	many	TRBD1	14	CASSPGQGTYEQYF	TGTGCCAGCAGCCCGGGACAGGGAACCTACGAGCAGTACTTC
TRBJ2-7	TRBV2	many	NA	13	CASTGGPEYEQYF	TGTGCCAGCACTGGTGGTCCTGAGTACGAGCAGTACTTC
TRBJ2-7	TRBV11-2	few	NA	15	CASSPPTRSTYEQYF	TGTGCCAGCAGCCCGCCCACCCGCAGCACCTACGAGCAGTACTTC
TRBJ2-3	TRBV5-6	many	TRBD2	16	CASSPAKAGARDTQYF	TGTGCCAGCAGCCCAGCTAAAGCGGGAGCTAGAGATACGCAGTATTTT
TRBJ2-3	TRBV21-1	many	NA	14	CASSTSTDPDTQYF	TGTGCCAGCAGCACCTCGACAGATCCAGATACGCAGTATTTT
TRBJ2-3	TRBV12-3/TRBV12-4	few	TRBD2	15	CASSMAGGAADTQYF	TGTGCCAGCAGCATGGCGGGGGGGGCCGCAGATACGCAGTATTTT
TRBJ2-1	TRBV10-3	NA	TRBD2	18	CAIMVQTSGGASYNEQFF	TGTGCCATCATGGTCCAAACTAGCGGGGGGGCATCCTACAATGAGCAGTTCTTC
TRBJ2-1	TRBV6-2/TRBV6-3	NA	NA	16	CASSYSTGLSYNEQFF	TGTGCCAGCAGTTACTCGACGGGACTCAGCTACAATGAGCAGTTCTTC
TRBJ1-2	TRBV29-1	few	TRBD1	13	CSVGSGTDYGYTF	TGCAGCGTGGGTTCCGGGACAGACTATGGCTACACCTTC
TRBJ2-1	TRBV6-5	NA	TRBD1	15	CASSSGTGDYNEQFF	TGTGCCAGCAGTTCCGGGACAGGGGACTACAATGAGCAGTTCTTC
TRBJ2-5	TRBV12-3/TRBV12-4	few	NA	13	CASSKQASGTQYF	TGTGCCAGCAGTAAACAGGCCTCGGGGACCCAGTACTTC
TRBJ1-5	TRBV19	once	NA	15	CASSIGTAPNQPQHF	TGTGCCAGTAGTATAGGGACAGCCCCCAATCAGCCCCAGCATTTT
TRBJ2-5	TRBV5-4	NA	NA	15	CASRGGDSGMVTQYF	TGTGCCAGCAGAGGTGGAGATTCGGGCATGGTGACCCAGTACTTC
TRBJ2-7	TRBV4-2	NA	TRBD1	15	CASSQPGQVPYEQYF	TGTGCCAGCAGCCAACCCGGACAGGTTCCCTACGAGCAGTACTTC
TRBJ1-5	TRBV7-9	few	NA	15	CASSFSDGGHQPQHF	TGTGCCAGCAGCTTCTCAGATGGTGGCCATCAGCCCCAGCATTTT
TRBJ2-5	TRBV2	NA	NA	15	CASSDRGWSQETQYF	TGTGCCAGCAGTGACAGGGGTTGGAGTCAAGAGACCCAGTACTTC
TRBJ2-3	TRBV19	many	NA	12	CASLGGTDTQYF	TGTGCCAGTCTAGGGGGCACAGATACGCAGTATTTT
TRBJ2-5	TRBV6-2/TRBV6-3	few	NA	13	CASSFLLPETQYF	TGTGCCAGCAGTTTCTTGCTTCCAGAGACCCAGTACTTC
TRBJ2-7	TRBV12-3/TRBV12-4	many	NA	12	CASTTTGYEQYF	TGTGCCAGCACCACGACTGGGTACGAGCAGTACTTC
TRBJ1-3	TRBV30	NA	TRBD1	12	CAWGQEGNTTYF	TGTGCCTGGGGACAGGAGGGAAACACCACATATTTT
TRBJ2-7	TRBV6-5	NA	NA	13	CASSYQYSYEQYF	TGTGCCAGCAGTTACCAGTACTCCTACGAGCAGTACTTC
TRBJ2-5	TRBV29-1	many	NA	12	CSAIDIQETQYF	TGCAGCGCTATCGACATCCAAGAGACCCAGTACTTC
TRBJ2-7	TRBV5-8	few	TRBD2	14	CASSGGLVIYEQYF	TGTGCCAGCAGCGGAGGACTAGTGATCTACGAGCAGTACTTC
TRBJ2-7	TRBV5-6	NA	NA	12	CASSLDRDKQYF	TGTGCCAGCAGCTTGGACCGGGACAAGCAGTACTTC
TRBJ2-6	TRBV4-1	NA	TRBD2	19	CASSQGASGIIAGANVLTF	TGCGCCAGCAGCCAGGGGGCTAGCGGGATAATAGCTGGGGCCAACGTCCTGACTTTC
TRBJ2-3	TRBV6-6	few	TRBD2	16	CASSFVSGRWTDTQYF	TGTGCCAGCAGTTTTGTATCCGGGAGGTGGACAGATACGCAGTATTTT
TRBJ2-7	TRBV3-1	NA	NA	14	CASSQEAWAHEQYF	TGTGCCAGCAGCCAAGAGGCCTGGGCCCACGAGCAGTACTTC
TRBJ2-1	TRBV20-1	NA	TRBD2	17	CSARDWAVAGGPDEQFF	TGCAGTGCTAGAGATTGGGCCGTAGCGGGAGGGCCAGACGAGCAGTTCTTC
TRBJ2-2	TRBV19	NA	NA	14	CASSEGSPTGELFF	TGTGCCAGTAGCGAGGGATCTCCCACCGGGGAGCTGTTTTTT
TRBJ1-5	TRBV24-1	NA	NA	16	CATSDGDLLGNQPQHF	TGTGCCACCAGTGATGGGGACTTGCTGGGCAATCAGCCCCAGCATTTT
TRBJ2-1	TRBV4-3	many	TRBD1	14	CASSKLTGYNEQFF	TGCGCCAGCAGCAAACTGACAGGGTACAATGAGCAGTTCTTC
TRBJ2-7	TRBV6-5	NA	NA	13	CASSYQGPSEQYF	TGTGCCAGCAGTTACCAGGGCCCCTCCGAGCAGTACTTC
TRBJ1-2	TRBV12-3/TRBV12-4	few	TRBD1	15	CASSRPGTVNYGYTF	TGTGCCAGCAGCCGTCCCGGGACAGTTAACTATGGCTACACCTTC
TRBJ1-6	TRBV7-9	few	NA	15	CASSRRDTSATPLHF	TGTGCCAGCAGCCGCCGGGACACTTCGGCGACACCCCTCCACTTT